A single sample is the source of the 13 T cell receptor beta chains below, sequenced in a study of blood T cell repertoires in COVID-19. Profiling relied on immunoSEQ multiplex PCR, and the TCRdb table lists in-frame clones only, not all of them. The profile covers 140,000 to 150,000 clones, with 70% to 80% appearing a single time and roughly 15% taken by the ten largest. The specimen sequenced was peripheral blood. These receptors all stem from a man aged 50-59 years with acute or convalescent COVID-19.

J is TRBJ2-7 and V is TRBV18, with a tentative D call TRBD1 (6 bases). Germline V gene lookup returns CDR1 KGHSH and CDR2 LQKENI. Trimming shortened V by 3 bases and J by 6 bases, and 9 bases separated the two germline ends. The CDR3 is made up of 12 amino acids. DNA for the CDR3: TGTGCCAGCTCACCTACAGGGTTCGAGCAGTACGTC. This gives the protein CASSPTGFEQYV.

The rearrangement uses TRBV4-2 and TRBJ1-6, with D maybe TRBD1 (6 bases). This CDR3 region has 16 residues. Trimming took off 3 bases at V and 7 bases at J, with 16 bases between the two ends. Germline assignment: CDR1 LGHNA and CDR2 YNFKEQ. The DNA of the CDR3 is TGTGCCAGCAGCCAGGACTGGACAGTTGGGAATTCACCCCTCCACTTT. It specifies CASSQDWTVGNSPLHF.

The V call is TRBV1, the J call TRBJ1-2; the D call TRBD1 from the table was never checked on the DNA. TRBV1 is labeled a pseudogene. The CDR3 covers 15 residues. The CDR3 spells CTSSQPLWTAYGYTF. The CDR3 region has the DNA TGCACCAGCAGCCAACCACTTTGGACAGCCTATGGCTACACCTTC.

The CDR3 spells CASSMGRGGRSEAFF. The CDR3 bases are TGTGCCAGTAGTATGGGCCGGGGAGGGCGATCTGAAGCTTTCTTT. The chain recombines TRBV19 with TRBJ1-1; no reliable D call. The CDR3 sequence is 15 residues long. Germline V gene sequence: CDR1 LNHDA, CDR2 SQIVND (reference sequence). V was trimmed by 3 bases and J by 6 bases, leaving 17 bases between them.

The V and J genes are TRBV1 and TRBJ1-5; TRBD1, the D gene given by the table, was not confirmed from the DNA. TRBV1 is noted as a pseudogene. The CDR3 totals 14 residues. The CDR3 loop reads CTTQGTGSYQPQHF. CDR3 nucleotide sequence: TGCACCACCCAGGGGACAGGGTCCTATCAGCCCCAGCATTTT.

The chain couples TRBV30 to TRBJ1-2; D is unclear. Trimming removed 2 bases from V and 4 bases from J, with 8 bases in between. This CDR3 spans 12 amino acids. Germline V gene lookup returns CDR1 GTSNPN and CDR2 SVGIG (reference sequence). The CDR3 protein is CAWSPGTYGYTF. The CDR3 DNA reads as TGTGCCTGGAGTCCGGGAACCTATGGCTACACCTTC.

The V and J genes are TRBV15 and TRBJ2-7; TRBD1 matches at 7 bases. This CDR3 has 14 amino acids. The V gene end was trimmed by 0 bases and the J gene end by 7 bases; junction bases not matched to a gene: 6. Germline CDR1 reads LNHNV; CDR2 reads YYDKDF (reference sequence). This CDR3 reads CATSRDQGTVEQYV. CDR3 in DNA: TGTGCCACCAGCAGAGATCAGGGGACAGTTGAGCAGTACGTC.

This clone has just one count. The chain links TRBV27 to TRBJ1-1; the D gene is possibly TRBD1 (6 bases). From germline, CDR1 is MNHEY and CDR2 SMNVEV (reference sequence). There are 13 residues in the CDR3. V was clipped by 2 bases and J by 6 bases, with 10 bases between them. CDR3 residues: CASSLTRGAEAFF. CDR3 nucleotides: TGTGCCAGCAGTTTAACCAGGGGCGCTGAAGCTTTCTTT.

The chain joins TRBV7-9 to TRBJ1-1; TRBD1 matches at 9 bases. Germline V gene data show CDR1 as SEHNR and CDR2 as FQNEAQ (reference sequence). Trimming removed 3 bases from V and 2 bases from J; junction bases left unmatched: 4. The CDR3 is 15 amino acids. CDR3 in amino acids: CASSFLGQGNTEAFF. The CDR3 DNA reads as TGTGCCAGCAGCTTCCTGGGACAGGGAAACACTGAAGCTTTCTTT.

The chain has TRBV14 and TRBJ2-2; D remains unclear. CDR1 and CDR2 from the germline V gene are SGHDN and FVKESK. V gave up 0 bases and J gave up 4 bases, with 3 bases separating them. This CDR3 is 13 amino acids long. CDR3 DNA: TGTGCCAGCAGCCAAGAGGCCACCGGGGAGCTGTTTTTT. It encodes CASSQEATGELFF.

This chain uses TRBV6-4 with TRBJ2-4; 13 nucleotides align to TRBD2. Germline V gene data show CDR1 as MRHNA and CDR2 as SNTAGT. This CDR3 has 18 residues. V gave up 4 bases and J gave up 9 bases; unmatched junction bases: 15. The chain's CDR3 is CASSVRTSGGDAMSIQYF. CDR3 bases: TGTGCCAGCAGTGTCAGGACTAGCGGGGGTGACGCGATGAGCATTCAGTACTTC.

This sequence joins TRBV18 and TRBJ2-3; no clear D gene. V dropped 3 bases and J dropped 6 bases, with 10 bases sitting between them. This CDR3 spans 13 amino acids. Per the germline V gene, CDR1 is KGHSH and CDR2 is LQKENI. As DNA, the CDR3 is TGTGCCAGCTCACCCCAGGCCCGGGATACGCAGTATTTT. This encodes CASSPQARDTQYF.

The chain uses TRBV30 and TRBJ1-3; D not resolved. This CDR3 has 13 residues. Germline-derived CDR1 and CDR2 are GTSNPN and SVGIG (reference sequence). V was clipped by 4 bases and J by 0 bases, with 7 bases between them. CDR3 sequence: CAWTANSGNTIYF. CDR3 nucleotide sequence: TGTGCCTGGACCGCTAACTCTGGAAACACCATATATTTT. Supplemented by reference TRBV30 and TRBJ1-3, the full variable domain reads SQTIHQWPATLVQPVGSPLSLECTVEGTSNPNLYWYRQAAGRGLQLLFYSVGIGQISSEVPQNLSASRPQDRQFILSSKKLLLSDSGFYLCAWTANSGNTIYFGEGSWLTVV.